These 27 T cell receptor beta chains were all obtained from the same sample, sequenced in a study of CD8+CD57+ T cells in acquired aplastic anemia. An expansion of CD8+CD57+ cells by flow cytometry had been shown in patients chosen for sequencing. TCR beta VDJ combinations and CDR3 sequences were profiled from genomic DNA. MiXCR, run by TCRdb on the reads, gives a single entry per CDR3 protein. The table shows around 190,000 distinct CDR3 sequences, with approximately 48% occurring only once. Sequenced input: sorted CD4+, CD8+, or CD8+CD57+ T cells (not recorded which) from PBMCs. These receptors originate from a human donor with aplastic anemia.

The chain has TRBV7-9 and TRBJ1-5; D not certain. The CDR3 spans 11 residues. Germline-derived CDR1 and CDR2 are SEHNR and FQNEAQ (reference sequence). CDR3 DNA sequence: TGTGCGGCCGGGGGCAATCAGCCCCAGCATTTT. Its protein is CAAGGNQPQHF.

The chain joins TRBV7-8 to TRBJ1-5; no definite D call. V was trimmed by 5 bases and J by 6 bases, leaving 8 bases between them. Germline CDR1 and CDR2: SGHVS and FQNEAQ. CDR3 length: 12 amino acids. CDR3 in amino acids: CASSPGPQPQHF. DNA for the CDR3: TGTGCCAGCAGCCCCGGTCCTCAGCCCCAGCATTTT.

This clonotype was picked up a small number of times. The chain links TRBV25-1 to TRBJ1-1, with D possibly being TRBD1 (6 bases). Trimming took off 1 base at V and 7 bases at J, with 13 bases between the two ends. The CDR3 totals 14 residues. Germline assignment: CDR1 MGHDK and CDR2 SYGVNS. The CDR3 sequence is CASSESRGLGEAFF. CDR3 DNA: TGTGCCAGCAGTGAATCCCGGGGGCTGGGTGAAGCTTTCTTT.

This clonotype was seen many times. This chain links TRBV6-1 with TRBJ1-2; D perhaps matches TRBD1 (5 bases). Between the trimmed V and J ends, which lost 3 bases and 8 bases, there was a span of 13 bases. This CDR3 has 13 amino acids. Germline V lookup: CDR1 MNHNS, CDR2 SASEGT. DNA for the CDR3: TGTGCCAGCAGTGATCTGCAGGGACGGGGCTACACCTTC. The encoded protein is CASSDLQGRGYTF.

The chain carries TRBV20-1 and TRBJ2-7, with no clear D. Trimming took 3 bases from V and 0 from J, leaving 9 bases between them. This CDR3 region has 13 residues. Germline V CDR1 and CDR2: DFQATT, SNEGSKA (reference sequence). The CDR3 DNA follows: TGCAGTGCTAGGCACTCGAGCTCCTACGAGCAGTACTTC. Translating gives CSARHSSSYEQYF.

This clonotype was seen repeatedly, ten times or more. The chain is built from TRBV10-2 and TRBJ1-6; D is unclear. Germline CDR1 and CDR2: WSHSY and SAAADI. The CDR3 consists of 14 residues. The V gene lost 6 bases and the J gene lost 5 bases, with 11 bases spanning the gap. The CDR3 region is CASRSGRNNSPLHF. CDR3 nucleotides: TGCGCCAGCAGATCCGGACGGAATAATTCACCCCTCCACTTT.

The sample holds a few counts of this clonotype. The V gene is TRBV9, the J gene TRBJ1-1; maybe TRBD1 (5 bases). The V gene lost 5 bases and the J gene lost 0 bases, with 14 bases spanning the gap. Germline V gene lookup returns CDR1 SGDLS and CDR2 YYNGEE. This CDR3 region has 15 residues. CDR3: CASSDRQRLNTEAFF. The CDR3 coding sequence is TGTGCCAGCAGTGATAGACAGCGCTTGAACACTGAAGCTTTCTTT. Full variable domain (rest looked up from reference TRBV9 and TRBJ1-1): DSGVTQTPKHLITATGQRVTLRCSPRSGDLSVYWYQQSLDQGLQFLIQYYNGEERAKGNILERFSAQQFPDLHSELNLSSLELGDSALYFCASSDRQRLNTEAFFGQGTRLTVV.

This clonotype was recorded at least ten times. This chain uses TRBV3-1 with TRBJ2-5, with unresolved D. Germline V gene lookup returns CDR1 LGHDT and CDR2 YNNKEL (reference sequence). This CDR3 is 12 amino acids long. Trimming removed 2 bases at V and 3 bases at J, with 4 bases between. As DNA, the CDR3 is TGTGCCAGCAGCCAATGGGAAGAGACCCAGTACTTC. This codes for CASSQWEETQYF.

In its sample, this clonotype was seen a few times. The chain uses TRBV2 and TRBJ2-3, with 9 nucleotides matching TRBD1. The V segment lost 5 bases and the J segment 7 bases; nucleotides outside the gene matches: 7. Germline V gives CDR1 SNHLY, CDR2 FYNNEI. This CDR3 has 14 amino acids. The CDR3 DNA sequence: TGTGCCAGCAGTCCAACAGGGGGCTTTAATACGCAGTATTTT. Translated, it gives CASSPTGGFNTQYF. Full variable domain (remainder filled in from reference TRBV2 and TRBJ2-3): EPEVTQTPSHQVTQMGQEVILRCVPISNHLYFYWYRQILGQKVEFLVSFYNNEISEKSEIFDDQFSVERPDGSNFTLKIRSTKLEDSAMYFCASSPTGGFNTQYFGPGTRLTVL.

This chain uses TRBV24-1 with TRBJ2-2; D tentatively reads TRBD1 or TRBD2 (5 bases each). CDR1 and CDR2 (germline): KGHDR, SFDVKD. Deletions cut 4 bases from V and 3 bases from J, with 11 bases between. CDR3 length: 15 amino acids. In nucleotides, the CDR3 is TGTGCCACCAGTGAAGAGGGGCGCGACACCGGGGAGCTGTTTTTT. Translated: CATSEEGRDTGELFF.

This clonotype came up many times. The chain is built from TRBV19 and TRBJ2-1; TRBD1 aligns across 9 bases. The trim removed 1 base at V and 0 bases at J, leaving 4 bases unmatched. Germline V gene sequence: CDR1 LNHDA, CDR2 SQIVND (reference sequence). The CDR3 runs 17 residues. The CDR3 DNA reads TGTGCCAGTAGTATAGCGACAGGGGGAACCTCCTACAATGAGCAGTTCTTC. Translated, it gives CASSIATGGTSYNEQFF. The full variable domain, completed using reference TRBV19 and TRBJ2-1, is DGGITQSPKYLFRKEGQNVTLSCEQNLNHDAMYWYRQDPGQGLRLIYYSQIVNDFQKGDIAEGYSVSREKKESFPLTVTSAQKNPTAFYLCASSIATGGTSYNEQFFGPGTRLTVL.

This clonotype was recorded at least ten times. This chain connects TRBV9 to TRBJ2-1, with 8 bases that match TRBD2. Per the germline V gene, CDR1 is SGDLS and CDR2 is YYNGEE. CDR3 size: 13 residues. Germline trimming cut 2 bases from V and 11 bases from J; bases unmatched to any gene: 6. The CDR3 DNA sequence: TGTGCCAGCAGCGTCGCGGGGGGAACACAGCAGTTCTTC. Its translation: CASSVAGGTQQFF.

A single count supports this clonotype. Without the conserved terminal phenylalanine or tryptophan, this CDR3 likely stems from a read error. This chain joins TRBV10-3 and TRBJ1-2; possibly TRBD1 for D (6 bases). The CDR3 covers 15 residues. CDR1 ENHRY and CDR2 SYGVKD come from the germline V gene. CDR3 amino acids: CASSERGATNYGYTS. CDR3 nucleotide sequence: TGTGCCAGCAGTGAAAGGGGGGCCACTAACTATGGCTACACCTCC.

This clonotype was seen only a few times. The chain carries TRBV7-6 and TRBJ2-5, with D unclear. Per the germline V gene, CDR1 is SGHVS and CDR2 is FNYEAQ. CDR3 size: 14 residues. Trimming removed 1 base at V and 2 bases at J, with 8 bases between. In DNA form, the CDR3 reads TGTGCCAGCAGCTTAGGGGCCGGACAAGAGACCCAGTACTTC. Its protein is CASSLGAGQETQYF.

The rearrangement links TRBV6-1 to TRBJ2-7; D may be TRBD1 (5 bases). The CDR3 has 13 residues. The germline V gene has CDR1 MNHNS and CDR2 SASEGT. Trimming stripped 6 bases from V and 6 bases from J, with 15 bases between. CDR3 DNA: TGTGCCAGCAGCCGCATTCAGGGTTCCGAGCAGTACTTC. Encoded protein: CASSRIQGSEQYF.

The CDR3 region is CASSLSSAYTGELFF. Written as DNA, the CDR3 is TGCGCCAGCAGCTTGTCTAGCGCTTACACCGGGGAGCTGTTTTTT. The J gene is TRBJ2-2, the V gene TRBV5-1, with D possibly matching TRBD2 (6 bases). V was trimmed by 1 base and J by 3 bases, leaving 10 bases between them. Per the germline V gene, CDR1 is SGHRS and CDR2 is YFSETQ. The CDR3 loop spans 15 amino acids.

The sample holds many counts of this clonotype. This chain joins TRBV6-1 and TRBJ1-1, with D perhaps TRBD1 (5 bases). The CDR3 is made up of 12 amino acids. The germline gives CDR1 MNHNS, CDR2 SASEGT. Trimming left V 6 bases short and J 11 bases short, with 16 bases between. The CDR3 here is CASSGNRIGAFF. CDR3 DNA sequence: TGTGCCAGCAGCGGGAACAGGATCGGGGCTTTCTTT.

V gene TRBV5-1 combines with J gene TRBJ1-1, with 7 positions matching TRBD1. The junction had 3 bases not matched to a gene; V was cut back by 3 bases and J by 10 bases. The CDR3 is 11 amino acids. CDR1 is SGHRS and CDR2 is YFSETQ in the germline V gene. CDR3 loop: CASSSDRVAFF. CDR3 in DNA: TGCGCCAGCAGCTCTGACAGGGTAGCTTTCTTT.

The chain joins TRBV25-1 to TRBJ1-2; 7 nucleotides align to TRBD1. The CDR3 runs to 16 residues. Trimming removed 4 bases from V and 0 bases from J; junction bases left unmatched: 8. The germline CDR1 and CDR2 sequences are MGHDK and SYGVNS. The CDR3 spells CASSGQGTEANYGYTF. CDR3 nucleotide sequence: TGTGCCAGCAGTGGACAAGGGACAGAGGCTAACTATGGCTACACCTTC.

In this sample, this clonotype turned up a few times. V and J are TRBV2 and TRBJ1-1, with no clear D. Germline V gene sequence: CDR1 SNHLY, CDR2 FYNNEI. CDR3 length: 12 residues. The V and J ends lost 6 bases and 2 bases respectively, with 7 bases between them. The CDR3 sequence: CASRIGNTEAFF. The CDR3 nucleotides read TGTGCCAGCAGGATCGGTAACACTGAAGCTTTCTTT.

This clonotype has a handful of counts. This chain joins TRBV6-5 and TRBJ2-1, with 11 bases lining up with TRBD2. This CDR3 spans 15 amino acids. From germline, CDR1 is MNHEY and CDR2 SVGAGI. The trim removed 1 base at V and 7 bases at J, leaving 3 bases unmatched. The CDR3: CASSYLAGGRNEQFF. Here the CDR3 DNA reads TGTGCCAGCAGTTACTTAGCGGGGGGGCGAAATGAGCAGTTCTTC.

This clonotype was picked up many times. The CDR3 sequence: CASSEGGAIEGKEAFF. The CDR3 DNA follows: TGCGCCAGCAGTGAGGGGGGGGCCATTGAAGGGAAGGAAGCTTTCTTT. V and J are TRBV10-1 and TRBJ1-1; the D gene is possibly TRBD1 (6 bases). The V gene lost 2 bases and the J gene lost 8 bases, with 21 bases spanning the gap. Germline-derived CDR1 and CDR2 are WNHNN and SYGVQD (reference sequence). This CDR3 has 16 amino acids.

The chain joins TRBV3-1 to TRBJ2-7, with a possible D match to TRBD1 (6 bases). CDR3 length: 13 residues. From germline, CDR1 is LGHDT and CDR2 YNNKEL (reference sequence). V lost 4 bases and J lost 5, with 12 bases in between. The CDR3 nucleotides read TGTGCCAGCAGCCTCGGACAGAGCAACGAGCAGTACTTC. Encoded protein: CASSLGQSNEQYF.

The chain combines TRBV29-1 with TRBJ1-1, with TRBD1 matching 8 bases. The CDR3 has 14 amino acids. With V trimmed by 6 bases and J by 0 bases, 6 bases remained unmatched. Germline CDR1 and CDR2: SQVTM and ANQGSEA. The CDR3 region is CSVDRTGMNTEAFF. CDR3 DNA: TGCAGCGTAGACCGGACAGGGATGAACACTGAAGCTTTCTTT.

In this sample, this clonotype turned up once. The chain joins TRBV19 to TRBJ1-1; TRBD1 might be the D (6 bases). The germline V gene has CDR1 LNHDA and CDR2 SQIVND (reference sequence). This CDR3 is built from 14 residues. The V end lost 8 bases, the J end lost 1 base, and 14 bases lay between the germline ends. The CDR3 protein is CASSRGAENTEAFF. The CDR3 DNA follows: TGTGCCAGTTCTAGGGGGGCGGAGAACACTGAAGCTTTCTTT.

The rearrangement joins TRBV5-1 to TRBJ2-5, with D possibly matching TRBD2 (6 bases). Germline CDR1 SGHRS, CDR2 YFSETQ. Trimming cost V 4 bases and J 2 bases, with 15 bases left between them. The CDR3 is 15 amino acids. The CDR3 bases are TGCGCCAGCAGCAACCGGGACTTCCCACAAGAGACCCAGTACTTC. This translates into CASSNRDFPQETQYF.

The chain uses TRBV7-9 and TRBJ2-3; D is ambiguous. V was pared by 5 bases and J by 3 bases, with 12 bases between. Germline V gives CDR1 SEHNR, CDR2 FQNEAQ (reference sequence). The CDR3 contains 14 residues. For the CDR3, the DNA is TGTGCCAGCAGCGTATTTGCTGGGACAGATACGCAGTATTTT. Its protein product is CASSVFAGTDTQYF. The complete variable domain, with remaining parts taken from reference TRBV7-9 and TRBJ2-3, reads DTGVSQNPRHKITKRGQNVTFRCDPISEHNRLYWYRQTLGQGPEFLTYFQNEAQLEKSRLLSDRFSAERPKGSFSTLEIQRTEQGDSAMYLCASSVFAGTDTQYFGPGTRLTVL.